This T cell receptor (beta chain) was observed in a study of blood T cells in healthy people across ages. Whole-study results and caveats: Higher naive T cell percentage went strongly together with higher TCR beta diversity.

Researchers collected 9.5 to 10 milliliters of peripheral blood from every single donor. Primers used in a second PCR of about 6 to 11 cycles were a sample-barcoded 5' primer and a J-beta primer mix. A single record per CDR3 protein comes from TCRdb applying MiXCR to the 5' RACE reads. This sample yields hundreds of thousands of distinct CDR3 sequences, of which approximately 50% are seen a single time; roughly 34% belongs to the top ten. Germline V gives CDR1 MNHNS, CDR2 SASEGT. The V and J ends lost 5 bases and 0 bases respectively, with 11 bases between them. CDR3 length equals 16 residues. As to this clonotype: The antigen remains unidentified.

The receptor's source is a man aged 60 to 69 in good health. The chain is built from TRBV6-1 and TRBJ2-6; D is possibly TRBD2 (5 bases). Sequenced sample: blood. CDR3 DNA: TGTGCCAGCAGTTCCGGGGTGACCTCTGGGGCCAACGTCCTGACTTTC. Its protein product is CASSSGVTSGANVLTF.